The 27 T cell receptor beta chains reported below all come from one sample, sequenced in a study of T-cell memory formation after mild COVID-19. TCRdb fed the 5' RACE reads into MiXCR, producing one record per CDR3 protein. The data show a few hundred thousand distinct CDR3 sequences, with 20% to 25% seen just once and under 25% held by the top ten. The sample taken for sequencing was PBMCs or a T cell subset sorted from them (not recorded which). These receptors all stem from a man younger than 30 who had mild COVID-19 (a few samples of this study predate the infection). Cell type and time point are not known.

The CDR3 DNA reads TGTGCCACCAGTGACATGACAGACGGGGGCTACACCTTC. It specifies CATSDMTDGGYTF. This chain joins TRBV24-1 and TRBJ1-2; the D gene is possibly TRBD1 (5 bases). Germline CDR1 is KGHDR and CDR2 is SFDVKD. CDR3 length: 13 amino acids. V was pared by 4 bases and J by 8 bases, with 13 bases between.

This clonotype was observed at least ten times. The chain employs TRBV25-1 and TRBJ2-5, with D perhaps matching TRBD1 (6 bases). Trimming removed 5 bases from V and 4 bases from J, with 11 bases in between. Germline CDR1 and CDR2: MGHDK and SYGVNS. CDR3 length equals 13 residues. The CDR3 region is CASSRMGAETQYF. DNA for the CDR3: TGTGCCAGCAGTCGTATGGGGGCAGAGACCCAGTACTTC.

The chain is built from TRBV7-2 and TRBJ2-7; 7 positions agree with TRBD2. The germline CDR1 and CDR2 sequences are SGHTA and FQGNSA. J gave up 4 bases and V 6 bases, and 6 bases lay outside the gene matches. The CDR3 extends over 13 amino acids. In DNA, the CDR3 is TGTGCCAGCAGTCCTCGGGAGGTATACGAGCAGTACTTC. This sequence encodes CASSPREVYEQYF.

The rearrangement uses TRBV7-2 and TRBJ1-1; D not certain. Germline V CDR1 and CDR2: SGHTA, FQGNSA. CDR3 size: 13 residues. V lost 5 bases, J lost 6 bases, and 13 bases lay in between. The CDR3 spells CASSPRGPAEAFF. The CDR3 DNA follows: TGTGCCAGCAGCCCGCGCGGCCCCGCTGAAGCTTTCTTT.

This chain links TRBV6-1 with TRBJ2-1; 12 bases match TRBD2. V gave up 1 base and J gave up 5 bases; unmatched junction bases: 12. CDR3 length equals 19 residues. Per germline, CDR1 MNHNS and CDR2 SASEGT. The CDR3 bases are TGTGCCAGCAGTGAAGGGACTAGCGGGGCCCGACGACATCACAATGAGCAGTTCTTC. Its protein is CASSEGTSGARRHHNEQFF.

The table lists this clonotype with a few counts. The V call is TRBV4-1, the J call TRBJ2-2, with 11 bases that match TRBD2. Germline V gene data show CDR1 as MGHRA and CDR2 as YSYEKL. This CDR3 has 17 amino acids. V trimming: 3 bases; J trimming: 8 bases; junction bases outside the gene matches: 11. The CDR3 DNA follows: TGCGCCAGCAGCCACCCTAGCGGGGGGTCCCCCGGAGGGGAGCTGTTTTTT. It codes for CASSHPSGGSPGGELFF.

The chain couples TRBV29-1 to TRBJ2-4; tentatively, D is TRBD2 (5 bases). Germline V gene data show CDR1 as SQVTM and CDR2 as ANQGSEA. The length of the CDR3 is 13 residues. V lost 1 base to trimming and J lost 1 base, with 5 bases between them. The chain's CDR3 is CSVEGEAKNIQYF. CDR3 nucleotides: TGCAGCGTTGAAGGGGAGGCCAAAAACATTCAGTACTTC.

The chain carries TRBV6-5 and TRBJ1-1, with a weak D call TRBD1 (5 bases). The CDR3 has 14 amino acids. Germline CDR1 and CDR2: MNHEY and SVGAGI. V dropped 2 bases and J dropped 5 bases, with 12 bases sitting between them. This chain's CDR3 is CASSYDGGATEAFF. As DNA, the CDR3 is TGTGCCAGCAGTTACGATGGGGGAGCGACTGAAGCTTTCTTT.

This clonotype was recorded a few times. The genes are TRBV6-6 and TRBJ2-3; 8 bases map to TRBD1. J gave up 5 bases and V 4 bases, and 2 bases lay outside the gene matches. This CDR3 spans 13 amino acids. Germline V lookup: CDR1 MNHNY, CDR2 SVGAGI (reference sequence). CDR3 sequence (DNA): TGTGCCAGCAGTTCAGGGGGCCAAGATACGCAGTATTTT. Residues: CASSSGGQDTQYF.

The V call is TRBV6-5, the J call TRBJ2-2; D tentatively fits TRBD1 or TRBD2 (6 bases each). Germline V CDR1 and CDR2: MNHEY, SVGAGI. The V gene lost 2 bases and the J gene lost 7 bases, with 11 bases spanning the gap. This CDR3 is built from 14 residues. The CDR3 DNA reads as TGTGCCAGCAGTTACGGCGGAGGGGGCGGGGAGCTGTTTTTT. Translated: CASSYGGGGGELFF.

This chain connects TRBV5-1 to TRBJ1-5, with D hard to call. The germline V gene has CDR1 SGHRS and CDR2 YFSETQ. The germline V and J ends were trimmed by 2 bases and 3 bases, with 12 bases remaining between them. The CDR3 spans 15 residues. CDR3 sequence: CASSLYGGDNQPQHF. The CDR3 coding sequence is TGCGCCAGCAGCTTATATGGTGGGGACAATCAGCCCCAGCATTTT.

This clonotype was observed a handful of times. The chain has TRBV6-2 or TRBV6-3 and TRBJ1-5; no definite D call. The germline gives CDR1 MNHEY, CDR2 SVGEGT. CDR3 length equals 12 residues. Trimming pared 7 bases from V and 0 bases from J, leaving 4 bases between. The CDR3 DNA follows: TGTGCCAGCAAGCGTAGCAATCAGCCCCAGCATTTT. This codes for CASKRSNQPQHF.

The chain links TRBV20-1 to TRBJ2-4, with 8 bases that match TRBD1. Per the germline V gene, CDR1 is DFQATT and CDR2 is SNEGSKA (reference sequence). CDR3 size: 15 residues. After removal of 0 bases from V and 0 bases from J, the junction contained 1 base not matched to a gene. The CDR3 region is CSARDQGAAKNIQYF. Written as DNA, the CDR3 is TGCAGTGCTAGAGATCAGGGGGCAGCCAAAAACATTCAGTACTTC.

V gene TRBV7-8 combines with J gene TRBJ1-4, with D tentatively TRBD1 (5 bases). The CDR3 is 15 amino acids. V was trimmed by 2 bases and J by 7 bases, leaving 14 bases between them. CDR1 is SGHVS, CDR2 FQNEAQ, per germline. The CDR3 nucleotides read TGTGCCAGCAGCTTATCCTGGGGCGCGAGTGAAAAACTGTTTTTT. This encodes CASSLSWGASEKLFF.

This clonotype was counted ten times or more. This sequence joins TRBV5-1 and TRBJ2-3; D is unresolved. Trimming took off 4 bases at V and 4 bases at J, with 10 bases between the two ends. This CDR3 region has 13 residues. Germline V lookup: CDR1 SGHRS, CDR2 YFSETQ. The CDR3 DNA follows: TGCGCCAGCAGCGCGCCGGGTGCAGATACGCAGTATTTT. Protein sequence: CASSAPGADTQYF.

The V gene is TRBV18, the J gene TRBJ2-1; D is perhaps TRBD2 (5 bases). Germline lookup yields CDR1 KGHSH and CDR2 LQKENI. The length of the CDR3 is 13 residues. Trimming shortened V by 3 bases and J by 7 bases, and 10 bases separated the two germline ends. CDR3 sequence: CASSPGVRNEQFF. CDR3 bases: TGTGCCAGCTCACCCGGGGTTAGGAATGAGCAGTTCTTC.

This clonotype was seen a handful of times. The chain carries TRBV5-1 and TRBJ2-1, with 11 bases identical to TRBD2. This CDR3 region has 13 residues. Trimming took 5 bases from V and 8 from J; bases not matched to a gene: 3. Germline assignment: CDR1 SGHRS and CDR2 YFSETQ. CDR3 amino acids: CASRPGLADEQFF. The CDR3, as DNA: TGCGCCAGCAGACCGGGACTAGCGGATGAGCAGTTCTTC.

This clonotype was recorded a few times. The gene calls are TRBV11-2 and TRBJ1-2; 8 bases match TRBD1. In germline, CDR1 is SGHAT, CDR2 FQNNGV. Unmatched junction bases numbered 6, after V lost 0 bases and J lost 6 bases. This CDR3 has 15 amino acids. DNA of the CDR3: TGTGCCAGCAGCTTAGAGGACAGGGCGACTAATGGCTACACCTTC. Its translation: CASSLEDRATNGYTF.

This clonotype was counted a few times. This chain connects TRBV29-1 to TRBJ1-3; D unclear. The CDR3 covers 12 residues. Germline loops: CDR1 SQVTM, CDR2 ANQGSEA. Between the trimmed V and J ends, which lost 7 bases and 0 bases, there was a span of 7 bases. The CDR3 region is CSAGDSGNTIYF. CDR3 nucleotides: TGCAGCGCCGGGGACTCTGGAAACACCATATATTTT.

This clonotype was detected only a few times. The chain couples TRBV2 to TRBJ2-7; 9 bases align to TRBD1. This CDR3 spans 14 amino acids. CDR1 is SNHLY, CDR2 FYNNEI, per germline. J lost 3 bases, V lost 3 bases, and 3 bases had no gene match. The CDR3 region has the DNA TGTGCCAGCAGTGACCGGGACAGGGTCTACGAGCAGTACTTC. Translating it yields CASSDRDRVYEQYF.

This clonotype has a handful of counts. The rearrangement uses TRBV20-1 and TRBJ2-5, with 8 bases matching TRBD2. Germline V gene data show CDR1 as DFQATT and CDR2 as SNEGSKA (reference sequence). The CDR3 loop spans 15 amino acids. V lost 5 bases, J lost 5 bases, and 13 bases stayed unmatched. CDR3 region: CSALRGGSASETQYF. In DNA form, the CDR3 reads TGCAGTGCTCTCCGGGGGGGGTCGGCGAGCGAGACCCAGTACTTC.

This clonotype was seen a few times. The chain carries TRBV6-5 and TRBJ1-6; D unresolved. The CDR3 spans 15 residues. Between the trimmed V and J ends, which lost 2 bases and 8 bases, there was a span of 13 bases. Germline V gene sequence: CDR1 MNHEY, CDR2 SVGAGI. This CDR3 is CASSYGGVRDSPLHF. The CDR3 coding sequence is TGTGCCAGCAGTTACGGCGGGGTTCGGGATTCACCCCTCCACTTT.

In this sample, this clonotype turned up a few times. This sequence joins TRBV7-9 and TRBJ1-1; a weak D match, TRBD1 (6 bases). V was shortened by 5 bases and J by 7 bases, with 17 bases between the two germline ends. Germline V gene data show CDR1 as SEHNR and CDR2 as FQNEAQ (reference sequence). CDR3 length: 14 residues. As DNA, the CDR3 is TGTGCCAGCAGCCTCGACAGGACTTTTGGTGAAGCTTTCTTT. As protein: CASSLDRTFGEAFF.

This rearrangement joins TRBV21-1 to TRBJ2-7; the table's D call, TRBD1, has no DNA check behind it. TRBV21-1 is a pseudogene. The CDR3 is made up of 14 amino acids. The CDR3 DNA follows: TGTGCCAGCAGCATCGACAGGCCGCGCTACGAGCAGTACGTC. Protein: CASSIDRPRYEQYV.

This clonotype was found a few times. In DNA form, the CDR3 reads TGTGCCAGCCCCGGGACAGGGGCCGATGGCTACACCTTC. This gives the protein CASPGTGADGYTF. The chain is built from TRBV11-1 and TRBJ1-2, with 10 bases matching TRBD1. With 8 bases clipped from V and 6 bases from J, the junction kept 6 bases outside the gene matches. CDR1 is SGHAT, CDR2 FQDESV, per germline (reference sequence). The CDR3 is 13 amino acids.

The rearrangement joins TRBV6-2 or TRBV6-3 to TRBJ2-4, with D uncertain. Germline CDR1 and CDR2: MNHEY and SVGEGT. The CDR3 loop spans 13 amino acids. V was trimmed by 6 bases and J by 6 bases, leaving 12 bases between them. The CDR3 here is CASSVTTGNIQYF. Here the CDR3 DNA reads TGTGCCAGCAGCGTTACCACCGGAAACATTCAGTACTTC.

The CDR3 here is CASSWGGGSTDTQYF. In nucleotides, the CDR3 is TGCGCCAGCAGCTGGGGCGGGGGGAGCACAGATACGCAGTATTTT. The chain recombines TRBV5-1 with TRBJ2-3; 8 bases are a match to TRBD2. Germline CDR1 and CDR2: SGHRS and YFSETQ. The CDR3 runs to 15 residues. V lost 3 bases, J lost 0 bases, and 3 bases stayed unmatched. The full variable domain, its missing parts supplied by reference TRBV5-1 and TRBJ2-3, is KAGVTQTPRYLIKTRGQQVTLSCSPISGHRSVSWYQQTPGQGLQFLFEYFSETQRNKGNFPGRFSGRQFSNSRSEMNVSTLELGDSALYLCASSWGGGSTDTQYFGPGTRLTVL.